Below, 7 T cell receptor beta chains from the same sample are listed, as sequenced in a study of Graves' ophthalmopathy and Graves' hyperthyroidism. The TCR beta CDR3 regions underwent amplification from RNA transcripts. HTBI primers were employed in first-round RT-PCR, then a second-round multiplex PCR followed. TCRdb used MiXCR to reprocess the multiplex PCR reads, holding one entry per CDR3 protein. The sample has some 250,000 distinct CDR3 sequences, around 45% seen once. Sequenced: peripheral blood. The origin of the receptors is an adult man with Graves' ophthalmopathy.

This clonotype occurred many times. The chain combines TRBV29-1 with TRBJ1-2, with D hard to call. This CDR3 spans 10 amino acids. The germline V gene has CDR1 SQVTM and CDR2 ANQGSEA. The germline V and J ends were trimmed by 3 bases and 6 bases, with 5 bases remaining between them. The chain's CDR3 is CSVDQDGYTF. The CDR3 DNA sequence: TGCAGCGTTGATCAGGATGGCTACACCTTC.

The chain couples TRBV11-2 to TRBJ2-7; TRBD2 might be the D (5 bases). Deletions cut 5 bases from V and 7 bases from J, with 12 bases between. The CDR3 has 12 residues. Germline V CDR1 and CDR2: SGHAT, FQNNGV. The CDR3 spells CASSPGREEQYF. The CDR3 bases are TGTGCCAGCAGCCCCGGCCGGGAAGAGCAGTACTTC.

The chain has TRBV5-1 and TRBJ2-7; no reliable D call. Per germline, CDR1 SGHRS and CDR2 YFSETQ. V shed 3 bases and J shed 5 bases, with 9 bases lying between them. The CDR3 has 12 amino acids. The CDR3 is CASSSGMDEQYF. The CDR3 DNA sequence: TGCGCCAGCAGCTCCGGAATGGACGAGCAGTACTTC.

The gene calls are TRBV6-5 and TRBJ2-2; D is uncertain. This CDR3 contains 17 residues. The germline gives CDR1 MNHEY, CDR2 SVGAGI. Trimming cost V 2 bases and J 0 bases, with 13 bases left between them. In DNA form, the CDR3 reads TGTGCCAGCAGTTACGATTCCCATGACGCGAACACCGGGGAGCTGTTTTTT. It translates to CASSYDSHDANTGELFF.

This clonotype was observed at least ten times. The genes are TRBV20-1 and TRBJ1-1; a weak D match, TRBD1 (5 bases). The CDR3 sequence is 13 residues long. V lost 2 bases, J lost 0 bases, and 7 bases lay in between. From germline, CDR1 is DFQATT and CDR2 SNEGSKA (reference sequence). CDR3 region: CSARRQMNTEAFF. In nucleotides, the CDR3 is TGCAGTGCTAGAAGACAGATGAACACTGAAGCTTTCTTT.

This chain links TRBV7-9 with TRBJ2-2, with 7 bases that match TRBD2. The trim removed 5 bases at V and 0 bases at J, leaving 6 bases unmatched. The germline V gene has CDR1 SEHNR and CDR2 FQNEAQ (reference sequence). This CDR3 comprises 16 residues. DNA of the CDR3: TGTGCCAGCAGCCTCGAGGCGGGGGCGAACACCGGGGAGCTGTTTTTT. Its protein product is CASSLEAGANTGELFF.

V gene TRBV10-3 combines with J gene TRBJ1-6; D ambiguous. Germline values: CDR1 ENHRY, CDR2 SYGVKD. V lost 10 bases to trimming and J lost 9 bases, with 25 bases between them. There are 16 residues in the CDR3. The CDR3 coding sequence is TGTGCCAGCAACAAGAAGGGTGTCTCCAAAACTTCACCCCTCCACTTT. Translated: CASNKKGVSKTSPLHF.